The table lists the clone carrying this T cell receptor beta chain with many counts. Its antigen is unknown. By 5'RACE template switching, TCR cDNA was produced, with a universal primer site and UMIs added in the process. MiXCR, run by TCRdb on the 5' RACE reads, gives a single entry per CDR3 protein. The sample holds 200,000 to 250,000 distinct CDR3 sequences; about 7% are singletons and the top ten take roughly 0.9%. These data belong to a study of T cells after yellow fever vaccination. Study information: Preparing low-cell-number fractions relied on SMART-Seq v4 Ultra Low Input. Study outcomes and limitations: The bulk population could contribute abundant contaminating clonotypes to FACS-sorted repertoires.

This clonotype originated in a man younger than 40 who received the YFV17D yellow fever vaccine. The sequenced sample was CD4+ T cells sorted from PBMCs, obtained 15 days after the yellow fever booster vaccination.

CDR3 nucleotides: TGCAGCTCGAGGGTAGCGGGGGGTTCCGAGCAGTACTTC. This codes for CSSRVAGGSEQYF. The J gene is TRBJ2-7, the V gene TRBV29-1; 10 bases agree with TRBD2. Losses at the gene ends were 8 bases for V and 6 bases for J; bases not matched to a gene: 10. CDR1 and CDR2 from the germline V gene are SQVTM and ANQGSEA. The CDR3 is 13 residues long.